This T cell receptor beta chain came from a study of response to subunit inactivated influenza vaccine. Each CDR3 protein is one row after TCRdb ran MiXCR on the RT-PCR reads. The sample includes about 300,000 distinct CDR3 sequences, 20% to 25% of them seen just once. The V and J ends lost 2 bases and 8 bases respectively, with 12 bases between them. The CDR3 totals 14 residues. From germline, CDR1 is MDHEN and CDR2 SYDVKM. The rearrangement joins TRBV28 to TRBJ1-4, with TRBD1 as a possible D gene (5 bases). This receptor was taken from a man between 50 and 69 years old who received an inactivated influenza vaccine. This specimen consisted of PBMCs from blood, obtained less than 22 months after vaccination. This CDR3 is CASSLTAGGEKLFF. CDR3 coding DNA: TGTGCCAGCAGTTTAACCGCCGGGGGGGAAAAACTGTTTTTT.